This is a list of T cell receptor beta chains from one sample in a study of cytomegalovirus exposure and HLA in healthy donors. Using immunoSEQ multiplex PCR, the repertoire was profiled, and TCRdb retains in-frame clones only, with some absent. Of approximately 180,000 clones listed, 65% to 80% were seen once; the top ten hold 0.85% to 1.4%. Sequenced input: PBMCs. The receptors come from a woman in her thirties or forties in good health and CMV-seronegative. Both conserved end residues are trimmed from each CDR3. Fields, in order: V gene, clone size, CDR3 protein. Clone size appears in some rows only: once, few, many, or a class for an expanded clone.

>TRBV4-2|-
ASSQDFSYGYT
>TRBV27|-
ASSLQGAAYEQY
>TRBV18|-
ASSWTGGTYNEQF
>TRBV6-6|once
ASSSLRDTANTEAF
>TRBV6-1|-
ASRTVAGALYEQY
>TRBV6-5|-
ASSYGGGGEAF
>TRBV10-3|-
AISGAGQQNYGYT
>TRBV16|-
ASSQWGQQTSYGYT
>TRBV30|once
AWSRTSGRWNEQY
>TRBV10-1|-
ASRLGLVRGWSGELF
>TRBV19|-
ASSPVQGGGGEAF
>TRBV11-1|-
ASSSGDRIYNEQF
>TRBV11-2|-
ASSLDIGDGYT
>TRBV30|-
AWRLAGDSRSYNEQF
>TRBV21-1|-
ASSKELRQGEDEQF
>TRBV7-2|-
ASSLNSGGDYGYT
>TRBV18|-
ASSDGQGRNEKLF
>TRBV10-2|few
ASTEAGGTDTQY
>TRBV5-6|-
ASSFLSGLSYEQY
>TRBV18|-
ASSLSRGPPDTQY
>TRBV19|-
ATRLAGGPGEQF
>TRBV9|-
ASTKTGESGNTIY
>TRBV11-3|-
ASSLTGSANYGYT
>TRBV6-5|once
ASSYRGQGSYGYT